The clone carrying this TCR beta chain was seen more than once but under ten times. V shed 5 bases, J shed 2 bases, and the junction held 10 bases outside the gene matches. The germline gives CDR1 SGHTA, CDR2 FQGNSA. This CDR3 contains 16 residues. Profiling relied on immunoSEQ multiplex PCR, and the TCRdb table lists in-frame clones only, not all of them. This table has 58,000 or so clones, 86% appearing once. The data were obtained in a study of technical replicates of blood from several donors. Source material: PBMCs. The sequence was collected from a human donor in good health. Some clones in this sample may be carry-over from other donors' samples. The V and J genes are TRBV7-2 and TRBJ2-3, with 7 bases aligning to TRBD2. This CDR3 is CASSPDAGVITDTQYF. The CDR3 DNA is TGTGCCAGCAGCCCCGATGCGGGGGTCATCACAGATACGCAGTATTTT.